This T cell receptor beta chain was identified during a study of blood T cell repertoires in COVID-19. In the original workflow: Estimation of nucleated cell counts was performed using reference gene primer amplification. The protocol was immunoSEQ multiplex PCR, while the TCRdb copy is restricted to in-frame clones and leaves out a portion. That table furnishes V, J and clone size, whereas the DNA furnished D and trimming. The table lists over 120,000 clones, roughly 85% of them singletons. The V end lost 5 bases, the J end lost 7 bases, and 12 bases lay between the germline ends. The CDR3 sequence is 13 residues long. Germline V CDR1 and CDR2: MNHNY, SVGAGI (reference sequence).

Input material: PBMCs or T cells enriched from blood (not recorded which). The sequence derives from a man aged 45-60 years who had recovered from COVID-19. The chain uses TRBV6-6 and TRBJ2-1, with D maybe TRBD2 (6 bases). The CDR3 sequence is CASSRLGGNEQFF. The CDR3 DNA sequence: TGTGCCAGCAGTCGTCTGGGGGGTAATGAGCAGTTCTTC.